Below, one TCR beta chain is given with its context. V was trimmed by 2 bases and J by 1 base, leaving 15 bases between them. CDR1 and CDR2 (germline): MNHEY, SVGAGI. The CDR3 extends over 16 amino acids. The data were taken from a study of blood T cell repertoires in COVID-19. The overall study: PBMCs, B-cell-depleted T cells, or T cells provided the cDNA or gDNA that made up the material.

In the source study's methods: Amplification of reference gene primers was used by the study to estimate nucleated cell counts. Clones were sequenced by immunoSEQ multiplex PCR, and TCRdb holds only the in-frame ones, with some missing. That table furnishes V, J and clone size, whereas the DNA furnished D and trimming. The table lists more than 250,000 clones, 65% to 90% of them singletons. The TCR comes from a man aged 50 or older with active or convalescent COVID-19. What was sequenced was peripheral blood. The V gene is TRBV6-5, the J gene TRBJ2-7; D is perhaps TRBD2 (6 bases). For the CDR3, the DNA is TGTGCCAGCAGTTACGGCGGACAAGGGAGGTCCTACGAGCAGTACTTC. This gives the protein CASSYGGQGRSYEQYF.